The next 5 T cell receptor beta chains were all read from a single sample in a study of T cells after yellow fever vaccination. Using its own MiXCR run on the 5' RACE reads, TCRdb lists one record per CDR3 protein. The table records about 320,000 distinct CDR3 sequences, 12% of them present only once. Material: CD4+ T cells sorted from PBMCs, obtained 15 days after the yellow fever booster vaccination. These receptors originate from a man younger than 35 who received the YFV17D yellow fever vaccine.

This clonotype has a count of ten or more. The gene calls are TRBV6-5 and TRBJ1-6; D may be TRBD1 (6 bases). The V and J ends lost 0 bases and 8 bases respectively, with 11 bases between them. The CDR3 runs 15 residues. In germline, CDR1 is MNHEY, CDR2 SVGAGI. CDR3 DNA sequence: TGTGCCAGCAGTTACTCGACAGGACGGGATTCACCCCTCCACTTT. Encoded protein: CASSYSTGRDSPLHF.

This chain uses TRBV20-1 with TRBJ2-3; TRBD1 matches 8 bases. V was clipped by 3 bases and J by 1 base; unmatched bases: 6. CDR3 length: 15 residues. Germline CDR1 DFQATT, CDR2 SNEGSKA (reference sequence). In DNA form, the CDR3 reads TGCAGTGCTAGTCCTTGGACAGGGCGCACAGATACGCAGTATTTT. Translation: CSASPWTGRTDTQYF.

Many counts were recorded for this clonotype. A read error may produce the germline difference seen at one junction end. The J gene is TRBJ2-1, the V gene TRBV7-7; D might be TRBD1 or TRBD2, each matching 5 bases. The CDR3 consists of 14 residues. Per germline, CDR1 SSHAT and CDR2 FNYEAQ (reference sequence). The CDR3 sequence: CASSYGPVGGEQFF. For the CDR3, the DNA is TGTGCTAGCAGCTACGGACCCGTTGGGGGTGAGCAGTTCTTC.

This clonotype showed up just a few times. The chain has TRBV28 and TRBJ1-5; tentatively, D is TRBD1 (6 bases). Between the trimmed V and J ends, which lost 6 bases and 6 bases, there was a span of 21 bases. This CDR3 is built from 16 residues. Germline loops: CDR1 MDHEN, CDR2 SYDVKM. The CDR3 DNA is TGTGCCAGCAGATTCTTTGCCGGCAGGGGCCGTCAGCCCCAGCATTTT. Encoded protein: CASRFFAGRGRQPQHF. Full variable domain (rest looked up from reference TRBV28 and TRBJ1-5): DVKVTQSSRYLVKRTGEKVFLECVQDMDHENMFWYRQDPGLGLRLIYFSYDVKMKEKGDIPEGYSVSREKKERFSLILESASTNQTSMYLCASRFFAGRGRQPQHFGDGTRLSIL.

This clonotype was seen a handful of times. CDR3 DNA sequence: TGCGCCAGCAGGTCTAGCGCCCAAGAGACCCAGTACTTC. This encodes CASRSSAQETQYF. J is TRBJ2-5 and V is TRBV10-2, with D possibly being TRBD2 (6 bases). Germline values: CDR1 WSHSY, CDR2 SAAADI. This CDR3 has 13 residues. V lost 6 bases, J lost 1 base, and 9 bases lay in between.